The 18 T cell receptor beta chains listed next were all sequenced from one sample in a study of control samples from healthy donors and cancer patients. TCRdb's table, derived via immunoSEQ multiplex PCR, lists solely in-frame clones and lacks some. This table holds about 140,000 clones, more than 90% found once. Material: blood. The receptors here all came from a man aged 25 to 40 in good health.

This chain links TRBV6-1 with TRBJ1-4; D not resolved. The V end lost 3 bases, the J end lost 4 bases, and 6 bases lay between the germline ends. Germline CDR1 reads MNHNS; CDR2 reads SASEGT. The CDR3 has 13 residues. CDR3 amino acids: CASSELLNEKLFF. The CDR3 nucleotides read TGTGCCAGCAGTGAGCTGCTTAATGAAAAACTGTTTTTT.

The rearrangement joins TRBV20-1 to TRBJ2-7; D not certain. Germline values: CDR1 DFQATT, CDR2 SNEGSKA (reference sequence). The CDR3 runs 11 residues. V lost 0 bases and J lost 5, with 5 bases in between. The CDR3 spells CSARDPHEQYF. The CDR3 DNA follows: TGCAGTGCTAGAGATCCCCACGAGCAGTACTTC.

The chain joins TRBV28 to TRBJ1-3; D gene ambiguous. V was trimmed by 5 bases and J by 1 base, leaving 15 bases between them. The CDR3 sequence is 16 residues long. Germline V gene sequence: CDR1 MDHEN, CDR2 SYDVKM. The CDR3 nucleotides are TGTGCCAGCAGTGGACCTGGGGTTAGGTCTGGAAACACCATATATTTT. Its translation: CASSGPGVRSGNTIYF.

CDR3 coding DNA: TGTGCCAGCAGTTTTACAGCGGGAGGGCCTATCTACGAGCAGTACTTC. This codes for CASSFTAGGPIYEQYF. J is TRBJ2-7 and V is TRBV27, with 10 bases that match TRBD2. Trimming at V came to 3 bases and at J to 3 bases, leaving 8 bases not matched to a gene. Germline V gene sequence: CDR1 MNHEY, CDR2 SMNVEV (reference sequence). The CDR3 length is 16 residues.

The V and J genes are TRBV28 and TRBJ1-1; 11 nucleotides agree with TRBD1. The CDR3 is made up of 15 amino acids. Germline values: CDR1 MDHEN, CDR2 SYDVKM. V lost 4 bases to trimming and J lost 7 bases; unmatched junction nucleotides: 8. The CDR3 sequence is CASSSPHGTGGEAFF. The CDR3 bases are TGTGCCAGCAGTTCCCCGCACGGGACAGGGGGTGAAGCTTTCTTT.

The V call is TRBV19, the J call TRBJ1-1; D remains ambiguous. The CDR3 covers 15 residues. CDR1 and CDR2 from the germline V gene are LNHDA and SQIVND (reference sequence). Trimming stripped 5 bases from V and 3 bases from J, with 16 bases between. CDR3 amino acids: CASSPLRTGYTEAFF. The DNA for the CDR3 is TGTGCCAGTAGTCCGCTCCGGACGGGGTACACTGAAGCTTTCTTT.

The chain employs TRBV27 and TRBJ1-5; the D is unclear. With 3 bases removed from V and 2 bases from J, the gap between germline ends came to 8 bases. The CDR3 totals 14 residues. Looked up from germline, CDR1 is MNHEY and CDR2 is SMNVEV (reference sequence). The CDR3 DNA is TGTGCCAGCAGTTTGCTCGGGGGCAATCAGCCCCAGCATTTT. Its translation: CASSLLGGNQPQHF.

This clone is a singleton in its sample. A junction boundary mismatches the germline segment, possibly from a read error. The V call is TRBV7-7, the J call TRBJ2-6; D might be TRBD1 or TRBD2, each matching 5 bases. The CDR3 length is 17 residues. Germline assignment: CDR1 SSHAT and CDR2 FNYEAQ (reference sequence). The chain's CDR3 is CASSLAPQGLGANVLTF. DNA of the CDR3: TGTGCTAGCAGCTTAGCGCCCCAGGGCCTTGGGGCCAACGTCCTGACTTTC. Full variable domain (missing parts from reference TRBV7-7 and TRBJ2-6): GAGVSQSPRYKVTKRGQDVTLRCDPISSHATLYWYQQALGQGPEFLTYFNYEAQPDKSGLPSDRFSAERPEGSISTLTIQRTEQRDSAMYRCASSLAPQGLGANVLTFGAGSRLTVL.

This chain uses TRBV11-2 with TRBJ2-5; 12 bases match TRBD2. V was clipped by 5 bases and J by 1 base; unmatched bases: 8. The CDR3 runs to 17 residues. The germline V gene has CDR1 SGHAT and CDR2 FQNNGV. This CDR3 reads CASSQHLTSGSQETQYF. CDR3 nucleotide sequence: TGTGCCAGCAGCCAACACCTGACTAGCGGGAGCCAAGAGACCCAGTACTTC.

V is TRBV28 and J is TRBJ1-5; no reliable D call. CDR1 and CDR2 (germline): MDHEN, SYDVKM. The CDR3 has 12 residues. V was clipped by 4 bases and J by 7 bases, with 8 bases between them. CDR3 sequence reads: CASSSLGQPQHF. CDR3 in DNA: TGTGCCAGCAGTTCCTTAGGGCAGCCCCAGCATTTT.

The chain joins TRBV6-5 to TRBJ2-6; maybe TRBD1 (5 bases). Trimming stripped 2 bases from V and 4 bases from J, with 12 bases between. The CDR3 loop spans 16 amino acids. CDR1 is MNHEY, CDR2 SVGAGI, per germline. The CDR3: CASSYRTGQGANVLTF. CDR3 sequence (DNA): TGTGCCAGCAGTTACCGCACAGGCCAGGGGGCCAACGTCCTGACTTTC.

The rearrangement links TRBV29-1 to TRBJ1-5; D remains unclear. The CDR3 is made up of 13 amino acids. The V gene lost 1 base and the J gene lost 3 bases, with 7 bases spanning the gap. Germline-derived CDR1 and CDR2 are SQVTM and ANQGSEA. CDR3 nucleotides: TGCAGCGTTGAAGTCGGGAACAATCAGCCCCAGCATTTT. Its translation: CSVEVGNNQPQHF.

The chain employs TRBV28 and TRBJ2-7; 11 bases match TRBD1. In germline, CDR1 is MDHEN, CDR2 SYDVKM. The CDR3 contains 17 residues. V was clipped by 5 bases and J by 4 bases; unmatched bases: 13. CDR3: CASSPQEGQGARYEQYF. The CDR3 nucleotides read TGTGCCAGCAGTCCGCAGGAAGGACAGGGGGCGCGGTACGAGCAGTACTTC.

This chain uses TRBV6-5 with TRBJ1-2; D perhaps matches TRBD1 (6 bases). Germline V gene sequence: CDR1 MNHEY, CDR2 SVGAGI. Trimming cost V 8 bases and J 2 bases, with 18 bases left between them. This CDR3 region has 15 residues. CDR3 bases: TGTGCCAGCGGGCTACAGCTCGACAGGAACTATGGCTACACCTTC. Its translation is CASGLQLDRNYGYTF.

V and J are TRBV28 and TRBJ2-1; D gene ambiguous. The germline V gene has CDR1 MDHEN and CDR2 SYDVKM. The CDR3 sequence is 14 residues long. The V end was cut by 5 bases, the J end by 0 bases, with 8 bases between. The CDR3 DNA is TGTGCCAGCAGTCCAGGACGCTCCTACAATGAGCAGTTCTTC. The encoded protein is CASSPGRSYNEQFF.

The chain couples TRBV7-9 to TRBJ2-3, with 13 bases identical to TRBD2. V was clipped by 3 bases and J by 5 bases; unmatched bases: 8. The CDR3 spans 17 residues. Germline V gene sequence: CDR1 SEHNR, CDR2 FQNEAQ (reference sequence). CDR3 sequence (DNA): TGTGCCAGCAGCTTGCGACTAGCGGGAGGAGTTCGAGATACGCAGTATTTT. Its protein is CASSLRLAGGVRDTQYF.

This clone was picked up a small number of times. The same CDR3 can be traced to other DNA sequences in this sample. V is TRBV7-2 and J is TRBJ1-5, with no clear D. The CDR3 covers 13 residues. The germline V gene has CDR1 SGHTA and CDR2 FQGNSA. Trimming removed 2 bases at V and 2 bases at J, with 4 bases between. This chain's CDR3 is CASSLRGNQPQHF. CDR3 coding DNA: TGTGCCAGCAGCTTACGGGGCAATCAGCCCCAGCATTTT.

This clone has only one observation. The chain has TRBV28 and TRBJ1-5; 9 nucleotides match TRBD1. This CDR3 has 17 amino acids. Germline assignment: CDR1 MDHEN and CDR2 SYDVKM. Trimming removed 2 bases from V and 6 bases from J; junction bases left unmatched: 11. CDR3: CASSLGTLQGAAQPQHF. Here the CDR3 DNA reads TGTGCCAGCAGTTTAGGGACCTTACAGGGGGCTGCTCAGCCCCAGCATTTT.